Detailed here is one T cell receptor beta chain. Vbeta (60) and Jbeta (13) primers were used in the PCR. The assay was immunoSEQ multiplex PCR, and TCRdb's table has in-frame clones only and misses some. The repertoire consists of about 250,000 clones, with under 80% occurring once and the leading ten covering approximately 2.1%. The data were obtained in a study of cytomegalovirus exposure and HLA in healthy donors. Across the study: T cells numbering around 200 million yielded 95 million to 140 million unique TCR beta sequences in an earlier analysis.

The clonotype originates from a female donor in good health and CMV-seronegative. The sequencing sample was made of PBMCs.

CDR3 sequence reads: CAISGGYQGAFF. The CDR3 bases are TGTGCCATCAGTGGGGGTTATCAGGGGGCTTTCTTT. This chain links TRBV10-3 with TRBJ1-1, with D perhaps matching TRBD1 (6 bases). There are 12 residues in the CDR3. V shed 4 bases and J shed 11 bases, with 14 bases lying between them. Germline V CDR1 and CDR2: ENHRY, SYGVKD.